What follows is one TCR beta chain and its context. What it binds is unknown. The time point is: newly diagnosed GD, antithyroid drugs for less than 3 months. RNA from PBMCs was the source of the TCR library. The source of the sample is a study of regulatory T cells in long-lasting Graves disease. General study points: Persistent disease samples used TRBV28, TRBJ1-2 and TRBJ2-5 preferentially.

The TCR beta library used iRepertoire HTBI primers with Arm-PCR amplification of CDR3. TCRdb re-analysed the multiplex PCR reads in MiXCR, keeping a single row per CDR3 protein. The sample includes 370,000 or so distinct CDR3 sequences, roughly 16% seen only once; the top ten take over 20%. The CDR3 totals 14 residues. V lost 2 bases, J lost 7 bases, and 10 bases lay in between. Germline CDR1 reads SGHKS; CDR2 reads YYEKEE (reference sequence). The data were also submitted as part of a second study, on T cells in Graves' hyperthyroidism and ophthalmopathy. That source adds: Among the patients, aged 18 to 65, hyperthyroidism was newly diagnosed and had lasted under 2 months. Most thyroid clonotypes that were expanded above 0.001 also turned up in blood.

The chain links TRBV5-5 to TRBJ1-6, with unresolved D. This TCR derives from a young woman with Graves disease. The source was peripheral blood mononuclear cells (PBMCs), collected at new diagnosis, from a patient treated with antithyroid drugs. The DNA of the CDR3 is TGTGCCAGCAGCTTTAGGGAGATGAATTCACCCCTCCACTTT. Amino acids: CASSFREMNSPLHF.